This record looks at one T cell receptor (beta chain) sequence and its context. The data derive from a study of blood T cell repertoires in COVID-19. About the research overall: Spain, Italy and the United States supplied samples that represented acute and convalescent COVID-19.

V shed 0 bases and J shed 3 bases, with 15 bases lying between them. Germline-derived CDR1 and CDR2 are SGHRS and YFSETQ. The CDR3 has 16 amino acids. Repertoires were generated with immunoSEQ multiplex PCR, while TCRdb's copy carries only in-frame clones and drops some. The data contain tens of thousands of clones, just over 85% of them singletons. The clonotype was recovered from a man aged 50-60 years with active COVID-19. Source material: peripheral blood. The V call is TRBV5-1, the J call TRBJ1-1, with no clear D. CDR3 coding DNA: TGCGCCAGCAGCTTGGCCAGGCACCCCTGGGACACTGAAGCTTTCTTT. Translation: CASSLARHPWDTEAFF.